Below, 24 T cell receptor beta chains from the same sample are listed, as sequenced in a study of CDR3 diversity in severe acne. TCRdb re-derived calls from the PCR reads in MiXCR, one entry per CDR3 protein. The sample carries more than 80,000 distinct CDR3 sequences, around 50% recorded once. Material for sequencing was blood. These receptors all come from a male donor with severe acne vulgaris.

This chain connects TRBV5-1 to TRBJ2-7; 12 nucleotides agree with TRBD2. This CDR3 comprises 18 residues. V dropped 4 bases and J dropped 3; count of bases not matched to a gene: 14. Germline values: CDR1 SGHRS, CDR2 YFSETQ. The CDR3 region has the DNA TGCGCCAGCAGCGGGGGGACTAGCGGGCCCCCATGGGTCTACGAGCAGTACTTC. It encodes CASSGGTSGPPWVYEQYF.

CDR3 nucleotide sequence: TGTGCCACCAGTGATTCTAGCGGGAGGTCCGAGCAGTACTTC. Translation: CATSDSSGRSEQYF. This sequence joins TRBV24-1 and TRBJ2-7, with 11 bases identical to TRBD2. The germline V gene has CDR1 KGHDR and CDR2 SFDVKD. This CDR3 has 14 amino acids. V lost 2 bases, J lost 6 bases, and 2 bases stayed unmatched.

The chain links TRBV5-4 to TRBJ2-7, with TRBD1 matching over 11 bases. CDR1 and CDR2 from the germline V gene are SGHNT and YYREEE (reference sequence). The CDR3 is made up of 15 amino acids. Germline trimming cut 3 bases from V and 0 bases from J; bases unmatched to any gene: 2. The CDR3 DNA is TGTGCCAGCAGCTGGGGACAGGGGGGCTCCTACGAGCAGTACTTC. It is translated as CASSWGQGGSYEQYF.

This chain uses TRBV4-2 with TRBJ1-2; no reliable D call. Trimming removed 8 bases at V and 5 bases at J, with 18 bases between. From germline, CDR1 is LGHNA and CDR2 YNFKEQ. CDR3 length equals 14 residues. The CDR3 nucleotides read TGTGCCAGCTCCTCTGGAACAGCCATTTATGGCTACACCTTC. Amino acids: CASSSGTAIYGYTF.

Many counts were recorded for this clonotype. Being one base from a much bigger clone, this may be a read error. V gene TRBV20-1 combines with J gene TRBJ2-2; D is perhaps TRBD2 (5 bases). This CDR3 has 13 residues. Germline V CDR1 and CDR2: DFQATT, SNEGSKA (reference sequence). The DNA for the CDR3 is TGCAGTGCTAGAGAGCCGAACACCGGGGAGCTGCTTTTT. This codes for CSAREPNTGELLF.

The chain employs TRBV12-3 or TRBV12-4 and TRBJ1-3; the D gene is possibly TRBD1 (5 bases). The CDR3 loop spans 15 amino acids. V was shortened by 4 bases and J by 4 bases, with 14 bases between the two germline ends. Here the CDR3 reads CASSSAGIPGNTIYF. CDR3 nucleotide sequence: TGTGCCAGCAGTTCGGCAGGGATCCCCGGAAACACCATATATTTT.

The sample holds a few counts of this clonotype. The rearrangement links TRBV10-3 to TRBJ2-3; D is perhaps TRBD1 or TRBD2 (5 bases each). Trimming stripped 0 bases from V and 5 bases from J, with 12 bases between. CDR3 length: 15 residues. Germline loops: CDR1 ENHRY, CDR2 SYGVKD. Written as DNA, the CDR3 is TGTGCCATCAGTGAGTCGATGAGGGGTGGAGATACGCAGTATTTT. Protein: CAISESMRGGDTQYF.

This clonotype appeared a few times. V gene TRBV5-6 combines with J gene TRBJ2-1; 13 bases map to TRBD2. The germline V gene has CDR1 SGHDT and CDR2 YYEEEE. The CDR3 is 18 amino acids. Unmatched junction bases numbered 17, after V lost 5 bases and J lost 9 bases. The CDR3, as DNA: TGTGCCAGCAGTCTTGGACTAGCGGGAGTCGGGGACCGTAGTGAGCAGTTCTTC. The encoded protein is CASSLGLAGVGDRSEQFF.

This clonotype came up many times. The CDR3 DNA reads as TGTGCCAGCAGTGGAAAGGACGGTGGAAACACCGGGGAGCTGTTTTTT. The encoded protein is CASSGKDGGNTGELFF. The rearrangement uses TRBV25-1 and TRBJ2-2; no clear D gene. The CDR3 consists of 16 residues. Deletions cut 4 bases from V and 2 bases from J, with 14 bases between. CDR1 MGHDK and CDR2 SYGVNS come from the germline V gene. Supplemented by reference TRBV25-1 and TRBJ2-2, the full variable domain reads EADIYQTPRYLVIGTGKKITLECSQTMGHDKMYWYQQDPGMELHLIHYSYGVNSTEKGDLSSESTVSRIRTEHFPLTLESARPSHTSQYLCASSGKDGGNTGELFFGEGSRLTVL.

The chain combines TRBV25-1 with TRBJ2-7; D gene ambiguous. The CDR3 extends over 15 amino acids. The germline CDR1 and CDR2 sequences are MGHDK and SYGVNS. Trimming cost V 4 bases and J 0 bases, with 13 bases left between them. The CDR3 DNA sequence: TGTGCCAGCAGTGGTAAGGGTCTGGGCTCCTACGAGCAGTACTTC. Its translation is CASSGKGLGSYEQYF.

The genes are TRBV5-4 and TRBJ2-2, with TRBD2 identical over 14 bases. Germline CDR1 and CDR2: SGHNT and YYREEE (reference sequence). Trimming at V came to 5 bases and at J to 0 bases, leaving 3 bases not matched to a gene. The CDR3 consists of 17 residues. In nucleotides, the CDR3 is TGTGCCAGCAGGTCGGGACTAGCGGGAGCGAACACCGGGGAGCTGTTTTTT. Its translation is CASRSGLAGANTGELFF.

There are many counts of this clonotype. The rearrangement joins TRBV19 to TRBJ2-7, with a possible D match to TRBD2 (5 bases). V lost 3 bases, J lost 5 bases, and 11 bases lay in between. Germline CDR1 LNHDA, CDR2 SQIVND (reference sequence). This CDR3 spans 13 amino acids. The CDR3 loop is CASSIPGYHEQYF. In DNA form, the CDR3 reads TGTGCCAGTAGTATCCCGGGGTATCACGAGCAGTACTTC.

This clonotype is medium-sized within its sample. The chain joins TRBV7-8 to TRBJ2-7; 12 nucleotides match TRBD1. Trimming removed 5 bases from V and 7 bases from J; junction bases left unmatched: 9. Germline CDR1 is SGHVS and CDR2 is FQNEAQ. CDR3 length equals 15 residues. CDR3 residues: CASSPRDRGLSEQYF. The CDR3 DNA reads TGTGCCAGCAGCCCCCGGGACAGGGGGCTTTCGGAGCAGTACTTC. Looking up the rest from reference TRBV7-8 and TRBJ2-7 gives the full variable domain: GAGVSQSPRYKVAKRGQDVALRCDPISGHVSLFWYQQALGQGPEFLTYFQNEAQLDKSGLPSDRFFAERPEGSVSTLKIQRTQQEDSAVYLCASSPRDRGLSEQYFGPGTRLTVT.

This chain links TRBV9 with TRBJ2-3, with 13 bases fitting TRBD2. CDR1 and CDR2 (germline): SGDLS, YYNGEE. The trim removed 4 bases at V and 3 bases at J, leaving 11 bases unmatched. The CDR3 totals 18 residues. The CDR3 sequence: CASSQGGLAGVGTDTQYF. CDR3 in DNA: TGTGCCAGCAGCCAAGGAGGACTAGCGGGAGTGGGAACAGATACGCAGTATTTT.

The table lists this clonotype with many counts. The chain is built from TRBV11-1 and TRBJ1-4; D gene ambiguous. Germline V gene sequence: CDR1 SGHAT, CDR2 FQDESV (reference sequence). The CDR3 covers 13 residues. The ends were cut back, 8 bases at V and 8 bases at J, with 15 bases in the middle. CDR3 DNA: TGTGCCAGCGCAGATCACAGCAGAGAAAAACTGTTTTTT. It encodes CASADHSREKLFF.

This clonotype turned up a few times. The chain employs TRBV6-5 and TRBJ2-3; 10 bases line up with TRBD2. Germline V gene sequence: CDR1 MNHEY, CDR2 SVGAGI. The CDR3 totals 15 residues. The junction had 15 bases not matched to a gene; V was cut back by 6 bases and J by 12 bases. The CDR3 DNA is TGTGCCAGCAGACCTCCCCTAGCGGGAGTAGCCAATCAGTATTTT. Residues: CASRPPLAGVANQYF.

The chain joins TRBV25-1 to TRBJ1-2, with D possibly TRBD1 on 5 matching bases. The CDR3 has 14 residues. Germline V gene lookup returns CDR1 MGHDK and CDR2 SYGVNS. V shed 5 bases and J shed 5 bases, with 15 bases lying between them. The CDR3 DNA sequence: TGTGCCAGCAGTTTCGCAGGCGGGGGGTATGGCTACACCTTC. Protein sequence: CASSFAGGGYGYTF.

CDR3 residues: CATENSSGDNEQFF. CDR3 DNA sequence: TGTGCCACCGAGAATTCTAGCGGTGACAATGAGCAGTTCTTC. The chain links TRBV15 to TRBJ2-1; 7 bases agree with TRBD2. The CDR3 is 14 residues long. V lost 8 bases and J lost 5; bases outside the gene matches: 9. CDR1 is LNHNV and CDR2 is YYDKDF in the germline V gene (reference sequence).

The CDR3 here is CASSGGLAGNEQFF. CDR3 in DNA: TGTGCCAGCAGTGGCGGACTAGCGGGGAATGAGCAGTTCTTC. The chain links TRBV25-1 to TRBJ2-5, with 12 nucleotides matching TRBD2. The DNA end is more similar to TRBJ2-1, so the J call may be wrong. Germline values: CDR1 MGHDK, CDR2 SYGVNS. This CDR3 region has 14 residues.

This clonotype was seen only a few times. The gene calls are TRBV6-5 and TRBJ2-7; D is unresolved. Trimming stripped 4 bases from V and 1 base from J, with 8 bases between. The CDR3 is 13 amino acids. CDR1 is MNHEY and CDR2 is SVGAGI in the germline V gene. The CDR3 nucleotides read TGTGCCAGCAGTTTGGGCACTTCCTACGAGCAGTACTTC. Amino acid sequence: CASSLGTSYEQYF.

V and J are TRBV6-9 and TRBJ2-5; 9 nucleotides align to TRBD2. J lost 5 bases, V lost 5 bases, and 9 bases had no gene match. CDR1 is MNHGY, CDR2 SVAAGI, per germline. CDR3 length: 15 amino acids. In DNA, the CDR3 is TGTGCCAGCAGTGACTGGGGACTAGCCGGGGAGACCCAGTACTTC. Its protein is CASSDWGLAGETQYF.

The CDR3 loop is CASSEGAGNYQPQHF. DNA for the CDR3: TGTGCCAGCAGTGAAGGGGCAGGCAACTATCAGCCCCAGCATTTT. J is TRBJ1-5 and V is TRBV6-5; D may be TRBD1 (5 bases). This CDR3 has 15 amino acids. CDR1 MNHEY and CDR2 SVGAGI come from the germline V gene. V was clipped by 5 bases and J by 5 bases, with 16 bases between them.

This clonotype was picked up many times. This chain joins TRBV13 and TRBJ2-3; no firm D call. Trimming shortened V by 3 bases and J by 6 bases, and 7 bases separated the two germline ends. Per the germline V gene, CDR1 is PRHDT and CDR2 is FYEKMQ (reference sequence). The CDR3 spans 12 residues. The CDR3 loop is CASSFLRDTQYF. The CDR3 DNA reads as TGTGCCAGCAGCTTCCTACGTGATACGCAGTATTTT.

This clonotype was detected many times. The chain combines TRBV28 with TRBJ2-7; 10 bases align to TRBD2. Germline assignment: CDR1 MDHEN and CDR2 SYDVKM. After removal of 6 bases from V and 2 bases from J, the junction contained 4 bases not matched to a gene. The CDR3 totals 14 residues. The CDR3 bases are TGTGCCAGCAGGGTAGCGGGAGGAACCTACGAGCAGTACTTC. Protein product: CASRVAGGTYEQYF.